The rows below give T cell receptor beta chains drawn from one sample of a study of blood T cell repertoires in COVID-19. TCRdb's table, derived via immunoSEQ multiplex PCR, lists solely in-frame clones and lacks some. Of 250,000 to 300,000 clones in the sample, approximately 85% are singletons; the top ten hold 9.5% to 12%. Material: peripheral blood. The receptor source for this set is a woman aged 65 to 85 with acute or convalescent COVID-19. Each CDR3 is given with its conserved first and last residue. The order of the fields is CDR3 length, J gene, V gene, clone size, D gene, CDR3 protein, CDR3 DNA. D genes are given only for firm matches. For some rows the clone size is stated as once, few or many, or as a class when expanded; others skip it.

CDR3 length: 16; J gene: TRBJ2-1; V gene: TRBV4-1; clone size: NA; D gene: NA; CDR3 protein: CASSQEKAQGYNEQFF; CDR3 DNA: TGCGCCAGCAGCCAAGAAAAGGCCCAGGGATACAATGAGCAGTTCTTC
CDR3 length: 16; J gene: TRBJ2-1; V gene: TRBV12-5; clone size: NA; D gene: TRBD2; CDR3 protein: CASGLVHGGGGNEQFF; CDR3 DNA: TGTGCTAGTGGTTTGGTACATGGCGGGGGGGGGAATGAGCAGTTCTTC
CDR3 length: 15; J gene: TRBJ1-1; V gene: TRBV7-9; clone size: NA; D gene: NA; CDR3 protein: CASSSLGQGGTEAFF; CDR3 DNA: TGTGCCAGCAGTTCTCTGGGGCAGGGCGGCACTGAAGCTTTCTTT
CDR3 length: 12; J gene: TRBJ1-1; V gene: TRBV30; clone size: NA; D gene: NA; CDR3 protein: CAWKGGILEAFF; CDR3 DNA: TGTGCCTGGAAAGGAGGGATCCTTGAAGCTTTCTTT
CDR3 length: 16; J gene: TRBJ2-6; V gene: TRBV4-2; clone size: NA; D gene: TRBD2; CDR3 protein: CASSLGGAFGANVLTF; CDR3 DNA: TGTGCCAGCAGCCTCGGGGGGGCGTTCGGGGCCAACGTCCTGACTTTC
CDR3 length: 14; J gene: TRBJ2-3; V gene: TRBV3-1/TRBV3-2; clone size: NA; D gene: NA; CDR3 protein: CASSPTSTTDTQYF; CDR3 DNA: TGTGCCAGCAGCCCGACTAGTACCACAGATACGCAGTATTTT
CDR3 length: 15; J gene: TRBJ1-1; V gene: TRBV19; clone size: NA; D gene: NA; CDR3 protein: CASSTPNRENTEAFF; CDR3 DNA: TGTGCCAGTAGTACCCCGAACAGGGAGAACACTGAAGCTTTCTTT
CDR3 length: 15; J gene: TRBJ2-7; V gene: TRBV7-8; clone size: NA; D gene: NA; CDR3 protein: CASGTRVARSWEQYF; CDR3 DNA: TGTGCCAGCGGGACTCGGGTAGCTCGGAGTTGGGAGCAGTACTTC
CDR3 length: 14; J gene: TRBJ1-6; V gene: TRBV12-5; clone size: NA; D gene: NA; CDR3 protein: CASGFGHANSPLHF; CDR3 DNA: TGTGCTAGTGGTTTTGGGCACGCCAATTCACCCCTCCACTTT
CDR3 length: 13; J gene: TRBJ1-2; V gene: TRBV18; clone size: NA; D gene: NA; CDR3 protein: CASSSGPQGGYTF; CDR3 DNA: TGTGCCAGCTCGTCAGGGCCCCAGGGCGGCTACACCTTC
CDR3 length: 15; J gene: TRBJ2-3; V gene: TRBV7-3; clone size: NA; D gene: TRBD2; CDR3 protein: CASSFLAGGLDTQYF; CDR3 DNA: TGTGCCAGCAGCTTTTTAGCGGGGGGGCTAGATACGCAGTATTTT
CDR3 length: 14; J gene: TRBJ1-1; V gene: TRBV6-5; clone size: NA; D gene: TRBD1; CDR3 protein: CASSRDRSNTEAFF; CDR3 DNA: TGTGCCAGCAGCCGGGACAGGTCGAACACTGAAGCTTTCTTT
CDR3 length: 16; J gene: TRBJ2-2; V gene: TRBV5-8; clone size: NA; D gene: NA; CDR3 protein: CASSLEGGTRSWELFF; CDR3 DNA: TGTGCCAGCAGCTTGGAGGGGGGGACCAGGAGTTGGGAGCTGTTTTTT
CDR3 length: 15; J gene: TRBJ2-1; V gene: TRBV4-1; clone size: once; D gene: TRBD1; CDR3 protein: CASSTGGSSYNEQFF; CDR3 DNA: TGCGCCAGCAGTACAGGGGGCAGCTCCTACAATGAGCAGTTCTTC
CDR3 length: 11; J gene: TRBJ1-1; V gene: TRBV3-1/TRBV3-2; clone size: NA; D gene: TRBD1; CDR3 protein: CASWDRGQAFF; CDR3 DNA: TGTGCCAGTTGGGACAGGGGGCAAGCTTTCTTT
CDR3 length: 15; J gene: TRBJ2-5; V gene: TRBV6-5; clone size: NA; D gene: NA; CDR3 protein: CASIGAAGLQETQYF; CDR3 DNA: TGTGCCAGCATTGGGGCGGCAGGGCTCCAAGAGACCCAGTACTTC
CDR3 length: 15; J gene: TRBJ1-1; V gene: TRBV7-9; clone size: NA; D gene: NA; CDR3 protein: CASSPRTRVNTEAFF; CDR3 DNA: TGTGCCAGCAGCCCCCGGACACGGGTGAACACTGAAGCTTTCTTT
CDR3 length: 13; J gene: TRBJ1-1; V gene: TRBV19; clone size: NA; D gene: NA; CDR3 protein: CASSIVRSTEAFF; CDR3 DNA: TGTGCCAGTAGTATAGTTAGGAGCACTGAAGCTTTCTTT
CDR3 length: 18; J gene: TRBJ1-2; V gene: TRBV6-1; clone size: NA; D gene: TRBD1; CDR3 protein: CASSEPLGQGAWNYGYTF; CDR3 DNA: TGTGCCAGCAGTGAACCTTTAGGGCAGGGGGCATGGAACTATGGCTACACCTTC
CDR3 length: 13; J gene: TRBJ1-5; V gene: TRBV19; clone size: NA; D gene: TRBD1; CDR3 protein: CATEGQPNQPQHF; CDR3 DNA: TGTGCCACCGAGGGACAGCCAAATCAGCCCCAGCATTTT
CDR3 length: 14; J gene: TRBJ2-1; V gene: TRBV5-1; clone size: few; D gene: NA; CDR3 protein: CASSLEDRFNEQFF; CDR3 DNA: TGCGCCAGCAGCTTGGAAGACAGGTTCAATGAGCAGTTCTTC
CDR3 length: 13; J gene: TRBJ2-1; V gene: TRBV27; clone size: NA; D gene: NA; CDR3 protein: CASRSGAYNEQFF; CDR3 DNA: TGTGCCAGCAGGTCAGGGGCCTACAATGAGCAGTTCTTC
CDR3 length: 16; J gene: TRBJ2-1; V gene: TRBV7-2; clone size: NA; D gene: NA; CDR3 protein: CASSLVGAFQGDEQFF; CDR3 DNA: TGTGCCAGCAGCTTAGTAGGGGCTTTCCAGGGCGATGAGCAGTTCTTC
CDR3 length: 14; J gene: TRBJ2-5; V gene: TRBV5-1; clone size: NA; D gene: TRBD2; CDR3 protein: CASGQAGGPETQYF; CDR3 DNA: TGCGCCAGCGGCCAGGCGGGGGGGCCTGAGACCCAGTACTTC
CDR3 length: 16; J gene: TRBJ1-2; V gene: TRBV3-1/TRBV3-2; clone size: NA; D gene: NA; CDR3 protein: CASSQTTATSNYGYTF; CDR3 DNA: TGTGCCAGCAGCCAAACCACAGCCACTTCTAACTATGGCTACACCTTC
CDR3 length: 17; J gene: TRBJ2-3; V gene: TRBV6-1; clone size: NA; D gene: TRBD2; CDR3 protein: CASSEAGASGGMDTQYF; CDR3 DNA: TGTGCCAGCAGTGAAGCGGGGGCTAGCGGGGGAATGGATACGCAGTATTTT
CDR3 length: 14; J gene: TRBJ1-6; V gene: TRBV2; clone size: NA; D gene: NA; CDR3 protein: CASSERGYNSPLHF; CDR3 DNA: TGTGCCAGCAGTGAGCGGGGCTATAATTCACCCCTCCACTTT
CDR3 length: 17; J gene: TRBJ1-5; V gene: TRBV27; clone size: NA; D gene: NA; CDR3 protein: CASSFRTDVLGNQPQHF; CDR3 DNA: TGTGCCAGCAGTTTTAGGACTGACGTGTTGGGCAATCAGCCCCAGCATTTT
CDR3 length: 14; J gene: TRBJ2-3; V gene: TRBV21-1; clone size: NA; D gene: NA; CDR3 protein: CASGPGQLTDTQYF; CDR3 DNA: TGTGCCAGCGGACCGGGACAGCTCACAGATACGCAGTATTTT
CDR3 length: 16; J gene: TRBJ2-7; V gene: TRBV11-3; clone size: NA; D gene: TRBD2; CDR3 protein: CASSRGGAGSSYEQYF; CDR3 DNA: TGTGCCAGCAGTCGGGGGGGAGCGGGGAGCTCCTACGAGCAGTACTTC
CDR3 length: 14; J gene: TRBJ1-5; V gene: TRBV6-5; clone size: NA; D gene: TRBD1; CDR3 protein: CASSGGTGHQPQHF; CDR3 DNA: TGTGCCAGCAGCGGGGGGACAGGGCATCAGCCCCAGCATTTT
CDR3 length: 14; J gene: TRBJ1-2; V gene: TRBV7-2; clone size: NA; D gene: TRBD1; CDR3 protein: CASSLGGQGFGYTF; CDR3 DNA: TGTGCCAGCAGCCTAGGGGGACAGGGGTTTGGCTACACCTTC
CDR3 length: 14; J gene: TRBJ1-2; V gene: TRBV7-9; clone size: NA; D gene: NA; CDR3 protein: CASSPQGGNYGYTF; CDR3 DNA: TGTGCCAGCAGCCCCCAGGGAGGGAACTATGGCTACACCTTC
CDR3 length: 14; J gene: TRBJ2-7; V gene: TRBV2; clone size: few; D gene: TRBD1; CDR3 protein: CASSDRTGAEEQYF; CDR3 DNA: TGTGCCAGCAGTGATCGTACAGGGGCTGAAGAGCAGTACTTC
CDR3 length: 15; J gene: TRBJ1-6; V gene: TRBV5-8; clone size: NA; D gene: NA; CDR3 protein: CASSKDGSSGSPLHF; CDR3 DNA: TGTGCCAGCAGCAAGGACGGGTCTAGCGGGTCACCCCTCCACTTT
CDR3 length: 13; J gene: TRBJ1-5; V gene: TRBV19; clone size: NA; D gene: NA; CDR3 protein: CASSTVRGQPQHF; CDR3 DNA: TGTGCCAGTAGCACCGTTAGGGGTCAGCCCCAGCATTTT
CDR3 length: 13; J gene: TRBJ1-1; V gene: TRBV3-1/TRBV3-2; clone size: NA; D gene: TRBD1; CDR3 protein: CASSTRGQDQAFF; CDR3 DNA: TGTGCCAGCAGTACAAGGGGACAGGACCAAGCTTTCTTT
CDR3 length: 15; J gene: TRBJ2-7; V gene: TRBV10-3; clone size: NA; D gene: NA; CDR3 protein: CAISPRLTTTYEQYF; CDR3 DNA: TGTGCCATCAGTCCCCGACTGACTACAACCTACGAGCAGTACTTC
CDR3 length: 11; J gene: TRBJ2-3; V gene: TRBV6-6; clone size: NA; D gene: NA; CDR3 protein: CASSLKGTQYF; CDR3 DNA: TGTGCCAGCAGCTTAAAGGGGACGCAGTATTTT
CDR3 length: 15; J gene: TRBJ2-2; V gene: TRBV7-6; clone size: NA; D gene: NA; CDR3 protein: CASKLSTGNTGELFF; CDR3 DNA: TGTGCCAGCAAGCTTTCGACGGGGAACACCGGGGAGCTGTTTTTT
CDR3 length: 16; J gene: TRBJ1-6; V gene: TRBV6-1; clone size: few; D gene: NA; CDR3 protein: CASSELVRSYNSPLHF; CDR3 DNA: TGTGCCAGCAGTGAACTAGTCAGATCCTATAATTCACCCCTCCACTTT
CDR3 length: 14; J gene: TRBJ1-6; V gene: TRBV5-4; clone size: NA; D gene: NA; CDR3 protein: CASRPGGDNSPLHF; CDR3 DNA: TGTGCCAGCAGACCGGGGGGGGATAATTCACCCCTCCACTTT
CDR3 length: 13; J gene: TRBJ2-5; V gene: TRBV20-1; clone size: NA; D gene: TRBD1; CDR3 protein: CSASSFRGRTQYF; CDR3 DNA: TGCAGTGCTAGTTCATTCAGGGGGCGGACCCAGTACTTC
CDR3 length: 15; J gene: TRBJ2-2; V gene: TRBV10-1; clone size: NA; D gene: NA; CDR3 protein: CASSDGLQNTGELFF; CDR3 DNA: TGCGCCAGCAGTGATGGACTACAGAACACCGGGGAGCTGTTTTTT
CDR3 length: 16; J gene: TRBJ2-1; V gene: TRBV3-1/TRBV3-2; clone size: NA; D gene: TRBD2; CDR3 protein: CASSPWTSGGYNEQFF; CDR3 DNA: TGTGCCAGCAGCCCGTGGACTAGCGGGGGTTATAATGAGCAGTTCTTC
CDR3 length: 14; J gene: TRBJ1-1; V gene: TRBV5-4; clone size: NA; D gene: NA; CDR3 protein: CASSRSGMNTEAFF; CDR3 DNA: TGTGCCAGCAGTCGTTCAGGGATGAACACTGAAGCTTTCTTT
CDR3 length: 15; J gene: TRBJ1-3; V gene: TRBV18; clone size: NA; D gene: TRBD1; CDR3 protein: CASSPGTGTGNTIYF; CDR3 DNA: TGTGCCAGCTCACCTGGGACAGGGACTGGAAACACCATATATTTT
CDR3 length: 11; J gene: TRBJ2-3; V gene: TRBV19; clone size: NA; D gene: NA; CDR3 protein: CASERADTQYF; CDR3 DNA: TGTGCCAGCGAGCGGGCAGATACGCAGTATTTT
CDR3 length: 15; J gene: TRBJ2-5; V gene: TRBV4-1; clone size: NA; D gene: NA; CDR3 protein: CASSQASQAQETQYF; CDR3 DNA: TGCGCCAGCAGCCAAGCTTCACAGGCCCAAGAGACCCAGTACTTC
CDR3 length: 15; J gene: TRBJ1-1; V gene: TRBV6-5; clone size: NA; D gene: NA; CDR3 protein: CASSYSKTGNTEAFF; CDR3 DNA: TGTGCCAGCAGTTACTCGAAGACAGGGAACACTGAAGCTTTCTTT
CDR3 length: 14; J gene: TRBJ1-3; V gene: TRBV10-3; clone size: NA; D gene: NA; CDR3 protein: CAISEGRSGDTIYF; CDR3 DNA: TGTGCCATCAGTGAAGGCAGGTCGGGGGACACCATATATTTT
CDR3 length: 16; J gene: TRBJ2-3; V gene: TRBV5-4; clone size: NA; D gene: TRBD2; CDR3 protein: CASSLGGGGFTDTQYF; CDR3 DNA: TGTGCCAGCAGCTTGGGAGGCGGGGGGTTCACAGATACGCAGTATTTT